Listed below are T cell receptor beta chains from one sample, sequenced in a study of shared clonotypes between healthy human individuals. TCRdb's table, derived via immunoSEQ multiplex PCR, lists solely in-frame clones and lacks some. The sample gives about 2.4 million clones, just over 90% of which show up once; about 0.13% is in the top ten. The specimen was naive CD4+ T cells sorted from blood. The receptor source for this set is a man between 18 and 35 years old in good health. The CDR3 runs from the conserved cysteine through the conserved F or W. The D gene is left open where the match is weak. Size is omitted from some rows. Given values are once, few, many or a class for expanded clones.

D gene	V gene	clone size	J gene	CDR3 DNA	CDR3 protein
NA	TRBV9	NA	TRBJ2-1	TGTGCCAGCAGCCCCCAGGGTGGGCGCGCAAATGAGCAGTTCTTC	CASSPQGGRANEQFF
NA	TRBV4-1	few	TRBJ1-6	TGCGCCAGCAGTCGCGGTGGGGGGAATAATTCACCCCTCCACTTT	CASSRGGGNNSPLHF
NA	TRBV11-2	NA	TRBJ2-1	TGTGCCAGCAGCTTAGTAACCTCGACCTGGGGAAATGAGCAGTTCTTC	CASSLVTSTWGNEQFF
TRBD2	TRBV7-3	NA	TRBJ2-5	TGTGCCAGCAGCTTGCGGGGGTACCAAGAGACCCAGTACTTC	CASSLRGYQETQYF
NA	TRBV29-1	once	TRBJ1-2	TGCAGCGGGAATACAGGGACCCATGGCTACACCTTC	CSGNTGTHGYTF
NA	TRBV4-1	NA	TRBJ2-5	TGCGCCAGCAGCCACCTACAGGGTGTCGAGACCCAGTACTTC	CASSHLQGVETQYF
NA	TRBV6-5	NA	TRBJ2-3	TGTGCCAGCAGTTACACCAGGACCGGCACAGATACGCAGTATTTT	CASSYTRTGTDTQYF
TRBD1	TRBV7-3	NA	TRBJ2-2	TGTGCCAGCAGCCAGGGGGCCGGGGAGCTGTTTTTT	CASSQGAGELFF
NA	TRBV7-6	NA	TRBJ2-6	TGTGCCAGCAGGCCACAGGGCTATATCTCTGGGGCCAACGTCCTGACTTTC	CASRPQGYISGANVLTF
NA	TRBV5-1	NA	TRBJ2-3	TGCGCCAGCAGCTTGGGGGGGCCAACAGATACGCAGTATTTT	CASSLGGPTDTQYF
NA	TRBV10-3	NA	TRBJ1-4	TGTGCCATCAGTGAGATGATGTGGGGTGAAAAACTGTTTTTT	CAISEMMWGEKLFF
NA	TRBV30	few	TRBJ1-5	TGTGCCTGGAGTAAGGGGTTCGGTCAGCCCCAGCATTTT	CAWSKGFGQPQHF
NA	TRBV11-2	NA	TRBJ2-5	TGTGCCAGCAGCTTATTTCCAGAGACCCAGTACTTC	CASSLFPETQYF
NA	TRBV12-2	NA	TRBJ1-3	TGTGCAAGTCGCTCCCCCGGGGGAGGGCTCTCTGGAAACACCATATATTTT	CASRSPGGGLSGNTIYF
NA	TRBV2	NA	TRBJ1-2	TGTGCCAGCAGTGAAACCCAGACAGGCGCCTTCATCAGTGGCTACACCTTC	CASSETQTGAFISGYTF
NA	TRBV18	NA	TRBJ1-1	TGTGCCAGCTCACCACCTCTAGCAAACACTGAAGCTTTCTTT	CASSPPLANTEAFF
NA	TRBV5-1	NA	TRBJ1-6	TGCGCCAGCAGCTTGGGGGACCAGAGTTCACCCCTCCACTTT	CASSLGDQSSPLHF
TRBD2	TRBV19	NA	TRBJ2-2	TGTGCCAGTAGTATAACTAGCGGGAGCGCAAGGGGGGAGCTGTTTTTT	CASSITSGSARGELFF
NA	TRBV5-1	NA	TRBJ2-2	TGCGCCAGCAGCTTAGCGGGGAACACCGGGGAGCTGTTTTTT	CASSLAGNTGELFF
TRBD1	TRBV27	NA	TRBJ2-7	TGTGCCAGCAGTTTAACCGGGACAGGGATCCCCTACGAGCAGTACTTC	CASSLTGTGIPYEQYF
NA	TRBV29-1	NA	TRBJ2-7	TGCAGCATACCGGGGGCCTCCGAGCAGTACTTC	CSIPGASEQYF
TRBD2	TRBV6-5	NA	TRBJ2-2	TGTGCCAGCAGTTACATCCTAGCGGCGAACACCGGGGAGCTGTTTTTT	CASSYILAANTGELFF
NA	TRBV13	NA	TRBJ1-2	TGTGCCAGCAGCTTGACAGGCTCACTTAACTATGGCTACACCTTC	CASSLTGSLNYGYTF
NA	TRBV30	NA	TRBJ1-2	TGTGCCTGGAGGGACTTCTATGGCTACACCTTC	CAWRDFYGYTF
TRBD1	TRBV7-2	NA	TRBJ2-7	TGTGCCAGCAGCTTAGAGACAGGGTCCTCCTACGAGCAGTACTTC	CASSLETGSSYEQYF
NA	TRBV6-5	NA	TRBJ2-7	TGTGCCAGCAGTTACGACCCCACAGGGAGCTACGAGCAGTACTTC	CASSYDPTGSYEQYF
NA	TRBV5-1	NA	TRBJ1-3	TGCGCCAGCAGCTTTAACCTTCCGAGCTCTGGAAACACCATATATTTT	CASSFNLPSSGNTIYF
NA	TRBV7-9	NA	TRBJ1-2	TGTGCCAGCAGCAACACGGTGGTAGGCACCTTC	CASSNTVVGTF
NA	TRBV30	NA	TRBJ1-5	TGTGCCTGGGGGACTTTTGGGCCCCAGCATTTT	CAWGTFGPQHF
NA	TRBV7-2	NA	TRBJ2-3	TGTGCCAGCGGGGGGCTGGGTACAGATACGCAGTATTTT	CASGGLGTDTQYF
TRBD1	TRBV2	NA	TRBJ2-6	TGTGCCAGCAGTCCTACAGGGGTTTCTGGGGCCAACGTCCTGACTTTC	CASSPTGVSGANVLTF
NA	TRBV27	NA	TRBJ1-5	TGTGCCAGCAGTTTATCGGTCCAGAACAATCAGCCCCAGCATTTT	CASSLSVQNNQPQHF
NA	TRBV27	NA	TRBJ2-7	TGTGCCAGCAGTTTGATGGAGCGGCTTTCCTACGAGCAGTACTTC	CASSLMERLSYEQYF
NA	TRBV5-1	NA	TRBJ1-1	TGCGCCAGCAGCCCACCACAGGCGAACACTGAAGCTTTCTTT	CASSPPQANTEAFF
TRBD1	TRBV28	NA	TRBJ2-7	TGTGCCACCGCGGACAGGGGCCCTTCCGAGCAGTACTTC	CATADRGPSEQYF
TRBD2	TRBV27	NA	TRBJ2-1	TGTGCCAGCACCCGTAGCGGGGGCAACGGTGAGCAGTTCTTC	CASTRSGGNGEQFF
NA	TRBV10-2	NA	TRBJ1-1	TGCGCCAGCAGCCCCCGGGGGGCCAACACTGAAGCTTTCTTT	CASSPRGANTEAFF
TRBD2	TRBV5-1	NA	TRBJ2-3	TGCGCCAGCAGATCGACTAGCTCGAATCCCACAGATACGCAGTATTTT	CASRSTSSNPTDTQYF
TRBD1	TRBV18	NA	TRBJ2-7	TGTGCCAGCTCAGTCACAGGGGGTTACTCCTACGAGCAGTACTTC	CASSVTGGYSYEQYF
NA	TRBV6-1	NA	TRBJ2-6	TGTGCCAGCAGTGACTACTCTGGGGCCAACGTCCTGACTTTC	CASSDYSGANVLTF
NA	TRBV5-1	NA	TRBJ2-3	TGCGCCAGCTCGAGAGGCGATGTAAGCCCCGATACGCAGTATTTT	CASSRGDVSPDTQYF
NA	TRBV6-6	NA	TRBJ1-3	TGTGCCAGCAAACCCGGAGGAGGAAACACCATATATTTT	CASKPGGGNTIYF
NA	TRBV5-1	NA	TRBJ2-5	TGCGCCAGCAGCGGGGGAGCAGGGGAGAAAGAGACCCAGTACTTC	CASSGGAGEKETQYF
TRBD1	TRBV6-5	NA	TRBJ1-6	TGTGCCAGCAGTCCCAGCCAGGGGGCGGTTTCACCCCTCCACTTT	CASSPSQGAVSPLHF
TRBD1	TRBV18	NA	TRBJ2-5	TGTGCCAGCTCACCACCGGGGATAGCAGGGGGCCAAGAGACCCAGTACTTC	CASSPPGIAGGQETQYF
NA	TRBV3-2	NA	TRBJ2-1	TGTGCCCCGGGGGCGCAGTTCTTC	CAPGAQFF
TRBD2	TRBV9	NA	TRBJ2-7	TGTGCCAGCAGCGTAGGGGAGGGGCCATACGAGCAGTACTTC	CASSVGEGPYEQYF
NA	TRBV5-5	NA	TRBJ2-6	TGTGCCAGCAGCTTGGCTCTTCCCACACCTGGGGCCAACGTCCTGACTTTC	CASSLALPTPGANVLTF
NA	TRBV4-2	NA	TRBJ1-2	TGTGCCAGCAGCCAAGATCTAATTGACCCCGAAGGGACCTTC	CASSQDLIDPEGTF
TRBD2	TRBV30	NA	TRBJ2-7	TGTGCCTCATCCCTGGGGGGGTACGAGCAGTACTTC	CASSLGGYEQYF
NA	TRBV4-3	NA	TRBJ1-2	TGCGCCAGCAGCCAAGACTTCGGCTATGGCTACACCTTC	CASSQDFGYGYTF
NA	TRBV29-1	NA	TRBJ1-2	TGCAGCGTTGAAAATCCGGGGTATGGCTACACCTTC	CSVENPGYGYTF
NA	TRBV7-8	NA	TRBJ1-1	TGTGCCAGCAGCGTAGGTTATAAAGGCCCGATGGTCGCTGAAGCTTTCTTT	CASSVGYKGPMVAEAFF